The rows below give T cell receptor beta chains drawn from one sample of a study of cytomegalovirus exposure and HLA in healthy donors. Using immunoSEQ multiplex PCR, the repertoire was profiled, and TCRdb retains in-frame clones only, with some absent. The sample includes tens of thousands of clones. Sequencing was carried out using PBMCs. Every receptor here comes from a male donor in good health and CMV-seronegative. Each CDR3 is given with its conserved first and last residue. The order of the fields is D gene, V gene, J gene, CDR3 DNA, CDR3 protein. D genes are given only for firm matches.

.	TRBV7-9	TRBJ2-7	TGTGCCAGCAGCTTAGGAGGAGCCGAGCAGTACTTC	CASSLGGAEQYF
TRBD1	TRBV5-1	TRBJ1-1	TGCGCCAGCAGCTTGGCCGACAGGGGTTTGTTTAACACTGAAGCTTTCTTT	CASSLADRGLFNTEAFF
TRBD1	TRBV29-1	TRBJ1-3	TGCAGCGTTGTACAGGGGGCTTTATCTGGAAACACCATATATTTT	CSVVQGALSGNTIYF
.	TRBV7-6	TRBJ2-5	TGTGCCAGCAGCTTAGGCGGGGCTCCCCACCAAGAGACCCAGTACTTC	CASSLGGAPHQETQYF
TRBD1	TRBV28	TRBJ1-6	TGTGCCAGCAGTTTGGGACAGGGTAATTCACCCCTCCACTTT	CASSLGQGNSPLHF
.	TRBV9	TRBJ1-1	TGTGCCAGCAGCGTAGGCCCGGGACAGAACACTGAAGCTTTCTTT	CASSVGPGQNTEAFF
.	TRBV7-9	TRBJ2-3	TGTGCCAGCAGCCAGGTTAGCGGAGGCACAGATACGCAGTATTTT	CASSQVSGGTDTQYF
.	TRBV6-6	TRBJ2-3	TGTGCCTGCATCCGGGGGGCGGTAGATACGCAGTATTTT	CACIRGAVDTQYF
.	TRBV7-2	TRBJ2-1	TGTGCCAGCAGCTTAGTGAGTTCTGGGCCGTCGGAGCAGTTCTTC	CASSLVSSGPSEQFF
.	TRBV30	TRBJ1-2	TGTGCCTGGAGTGTAACTAGTAACTATGGCTACACCTTC	CAWSVTSNYGYTF
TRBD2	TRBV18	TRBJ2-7	TGTGCCAGCTCGACTGAGCGGGGGGTACGGGCCTACGAGCAGTACTTC	CASSTERGVRAYEQYF
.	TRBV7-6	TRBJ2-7	TGTGCCAGCAGCCGGGGGGCCGGGAGCTCCTACGAGCAGTACTTC	CASSRGAGSSYEQYF
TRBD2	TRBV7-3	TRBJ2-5	TGTGCCAGCAGCTTAGGAGCGGGGGGGCTAGAGACCCAGTACTTC	CASSLGAGGLETQYF
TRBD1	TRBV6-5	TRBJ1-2	TGTGCCAGCAGGACAGGACAGGGGTTTGGCTACACCTTC	CASRTGQGFGYTF
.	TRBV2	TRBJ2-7	TGTGCCAGCAGTGAAGTCAGGGGCCCATACGAGCAGTACTTC	CASSEVRGPYEQYF
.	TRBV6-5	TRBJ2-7	TGTGCCAGCAGTTACTCGATCGCAGGGGGGTCCTACGAGCAGTACTTC	CASSYSIAGGSYEQYF
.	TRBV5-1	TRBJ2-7	TGCGCCAGCACCTTGGGGTCACAGGGAGCCTACGAGCAGTACTTC	CASTLGSQGAYEQYF
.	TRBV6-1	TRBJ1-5	TGTGCCAGCACCGAACGGCAGGGGAATTATCAGCCCCAGCATTTT	CASTERQGNYQPQHF
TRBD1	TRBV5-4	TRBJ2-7	TGTGCCAGCAGCATAGACAGGGTTGGGGCCTACGAGCAGTACTTC	CASSIDRVGAYEQYF
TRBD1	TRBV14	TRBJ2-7	TGTGCCAGCAGCCAAGATTATACAGGGGACCGATACGAGCAGTACTTC	CASSQDYTGDRYEQYF
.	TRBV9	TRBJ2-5	TGTGCCAGCAGCGTCTATGGTAGTCAAGAGACCCAGTACTTC	CASSVYGSQETQYF
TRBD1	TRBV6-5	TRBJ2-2	TGTGCCAGCAGTTACTCCTGGGACAGCAATAACGTTGTGCTGTTTTTT	CASSYSWDSNNVVLFF
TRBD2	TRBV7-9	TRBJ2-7	TGTGCCAGCAGCTTAGATGGGCAGCGGGGGGGACGCTCCTACGAGCAGTACTTC	CASSLDGQRGGRSYEQYF
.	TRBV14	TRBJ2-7	TGTGCCAGCAGCCAAGATAGACATCCCAGGCCCTACGAGCAGTACTTC	CASSQDRHPRPYEQYF
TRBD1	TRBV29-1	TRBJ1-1	TGCAGCGTTGAGAAGACAGGGATGAACACTGAAGCTTTCTTT	CSVEKTGMNTEAFF
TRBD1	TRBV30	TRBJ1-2	TGTGCCTGGAGTAGGGACAGCAGCTATGGCTACACCTTC	CAWSRDSSYGYTF
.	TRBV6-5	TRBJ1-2	TGTGCCAGCAGGGAAACAGAGGGCCTCTATGGCTACACCTTC	CASRETEGLYGYTF
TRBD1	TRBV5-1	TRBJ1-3	TGCGCCAGCAGCTTTGGACAGGGGGCTCGAAACACCATATATTTT	CASSFGQGARNTIYF
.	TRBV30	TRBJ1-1	TGTGCCTGGAGTGTGACAGCTTTGAACACTGAAGCTTTCTTT	CAWSVTALNTEAFF
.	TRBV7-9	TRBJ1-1	TGTGCCAGCAGCTCGACTATGAACACTGAAGCTTTCTTT	CASSSTMNTEAFF
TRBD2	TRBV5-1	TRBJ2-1	TGCGCCAGCAGTCTCCTGGCAGCGGGGAATTACAATGAGCAGTTCTTC	CASSLLAAGNYNEQFF
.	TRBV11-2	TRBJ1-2	TGTGCCAGCAGCTATCCACGGAGAGAGAGGCTAGGCTATGGCTACACCTTC	CASSYPRRERLGYGYTF
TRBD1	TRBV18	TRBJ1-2	TGTGCCAGCTCAGAGAGGACAGGGTCGGACTATGGCTACACCTTC	CASSERTGSDYGYTF
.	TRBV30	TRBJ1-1	TGTGCCTGGAGTATGCAGATGAACACTGAAGCTTTCTTT	CAWSMQMNTEAFF
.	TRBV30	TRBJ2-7	TGTGCCTGGAGTATTGGAGGGTCGGCAGGCGAGCAGTACTTC	CAWSIGGSAGEQYF
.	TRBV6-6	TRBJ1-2	TGTGCCAGCAGTTCCAGGGTTGGCTACACCTTC	CASSSRVGYTF
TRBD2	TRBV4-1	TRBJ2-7	TGCGCCAGCAGCCAAAGCACTAGCGGGGGGATCTACGAGCAGTACTTC	CASSQSTSGGIYEQYF
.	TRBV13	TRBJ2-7	TGTGCCAGCAGCTTATCGGAGGGGTTCTACGAGCAGTACTTC	CASSLSEGFYEQYF
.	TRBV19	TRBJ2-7	TGTGCCAGTAGTACCGGAATGGGGAGAGCCTACGAGCAGTACTTC	CASSTGMGRAYEQYF
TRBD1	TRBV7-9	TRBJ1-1	TGTGCCAGCAGCTTAATGACAGGGGGGGGGACTGAAGCTTTCTTT	CASSLMTGGGTEAFF
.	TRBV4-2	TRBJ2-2	TGTGCCAGCAGCCAAGTACATCGGGGGAACACCGGGGAGCTGTTTTTT	CASSQVHRGNTGELFF
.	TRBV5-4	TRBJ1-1	TGTGCCAGCAGCTTGAAGCTGGGCGAGAACACTGAAGCTTTCTTT	CASSLKLGENTEAFF
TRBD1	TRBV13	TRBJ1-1	TGTGCCAGCAGCGGTAGACAGGGGGTGAACACTGAAGCTTTCTTT	CASSGRQGVNTEAFF
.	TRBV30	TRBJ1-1	TGTACGTCTCTCGGGGGGGGAATGAAAGCTTTCTTT	CTSLGGGMKAFF